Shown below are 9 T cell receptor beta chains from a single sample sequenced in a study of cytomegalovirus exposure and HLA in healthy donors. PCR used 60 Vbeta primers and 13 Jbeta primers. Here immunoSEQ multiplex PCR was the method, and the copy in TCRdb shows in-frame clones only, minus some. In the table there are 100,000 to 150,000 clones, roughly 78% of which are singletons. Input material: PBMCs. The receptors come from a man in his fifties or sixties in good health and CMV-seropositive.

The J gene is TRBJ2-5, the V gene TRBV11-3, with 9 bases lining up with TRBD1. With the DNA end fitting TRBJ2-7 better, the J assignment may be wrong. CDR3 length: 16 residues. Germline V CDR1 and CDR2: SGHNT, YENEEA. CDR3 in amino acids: CASSLDRDRASYEQYF. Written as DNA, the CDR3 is TGTGCCAGCAGCTTAGATCGGGACAGGGCATCCTACGAGCAGTACTTC.

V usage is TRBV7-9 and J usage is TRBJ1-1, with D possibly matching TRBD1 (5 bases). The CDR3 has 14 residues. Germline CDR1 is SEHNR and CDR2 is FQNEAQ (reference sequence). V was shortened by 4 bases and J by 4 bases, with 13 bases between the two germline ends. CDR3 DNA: TGTGCCAGCAGCTACGGCAGGGCGCGCACTGAAGCTTTCTTT. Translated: CASSYGRARTEAFF.

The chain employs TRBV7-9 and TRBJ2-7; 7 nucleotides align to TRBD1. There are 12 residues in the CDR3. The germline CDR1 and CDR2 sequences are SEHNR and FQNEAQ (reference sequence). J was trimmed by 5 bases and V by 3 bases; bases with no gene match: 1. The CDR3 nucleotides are TGTGCCAGCAGCTTCGGGACAGACGAGCAGTACTTC. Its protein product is CASSFGTDEQYF.

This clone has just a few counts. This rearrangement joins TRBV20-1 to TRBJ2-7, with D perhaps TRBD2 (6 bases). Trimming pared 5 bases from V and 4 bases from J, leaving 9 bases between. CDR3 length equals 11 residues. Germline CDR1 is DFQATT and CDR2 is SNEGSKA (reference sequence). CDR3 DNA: TGCAGTGCTCTGGGGGGTTACGAGCAGTACTTC. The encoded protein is CSALGGYEQYF.

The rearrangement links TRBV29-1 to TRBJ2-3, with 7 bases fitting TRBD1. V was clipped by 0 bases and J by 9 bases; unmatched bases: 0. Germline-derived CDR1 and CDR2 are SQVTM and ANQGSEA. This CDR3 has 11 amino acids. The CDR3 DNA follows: TGCAGCGTTGAAGACAGGGGGACGCAGTATTTT. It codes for CSVEDRGTQYF.

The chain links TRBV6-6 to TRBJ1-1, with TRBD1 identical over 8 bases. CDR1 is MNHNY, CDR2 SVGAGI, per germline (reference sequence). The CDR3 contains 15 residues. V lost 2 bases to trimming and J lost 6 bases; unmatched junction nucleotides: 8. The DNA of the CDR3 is TGTGCCAGCAGTTACATGCGCCAGGGGGCGGCTGAAGCTTTCTTT. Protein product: CASSYMRQGAAEAFF.

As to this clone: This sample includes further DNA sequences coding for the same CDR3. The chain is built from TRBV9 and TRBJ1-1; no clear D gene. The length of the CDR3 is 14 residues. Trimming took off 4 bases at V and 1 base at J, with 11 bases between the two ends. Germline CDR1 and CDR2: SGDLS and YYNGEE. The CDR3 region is CASSRGGGNTEAFF. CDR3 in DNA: TGTGCCAGCAGCCGAGGCGGAGGGAACACTGAAGCTTTCTTT. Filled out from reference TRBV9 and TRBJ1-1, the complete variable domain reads DSGVTQTPKHLITATGQRVTLRCSPRSGDLSVYWYQQSLDQGLQFLIQYYNGEERAKGNILERFSAQQFPDLHSELNLSSLELGDSALYFCASSRGGGNTEAFFGQGTRLTVV.

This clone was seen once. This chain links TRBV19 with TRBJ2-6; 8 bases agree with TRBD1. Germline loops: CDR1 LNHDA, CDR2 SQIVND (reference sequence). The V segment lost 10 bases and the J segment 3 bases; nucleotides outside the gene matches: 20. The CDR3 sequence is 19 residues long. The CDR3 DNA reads TGTGCCACCCCGGAACCACTGACAGGGGTGTCGGTTGGGGCCAACGTCCTGACTTTC. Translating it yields CATPEPLTGVSVGANVLTF.

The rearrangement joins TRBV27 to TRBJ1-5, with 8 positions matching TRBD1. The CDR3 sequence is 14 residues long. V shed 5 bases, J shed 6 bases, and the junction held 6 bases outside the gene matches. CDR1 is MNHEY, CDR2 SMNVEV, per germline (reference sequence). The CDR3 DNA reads TGTGCCAGCAGTAACGGACAGGGCCCTCAGCCCCAGCATTTT. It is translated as CASSNGQGPQPQHF.